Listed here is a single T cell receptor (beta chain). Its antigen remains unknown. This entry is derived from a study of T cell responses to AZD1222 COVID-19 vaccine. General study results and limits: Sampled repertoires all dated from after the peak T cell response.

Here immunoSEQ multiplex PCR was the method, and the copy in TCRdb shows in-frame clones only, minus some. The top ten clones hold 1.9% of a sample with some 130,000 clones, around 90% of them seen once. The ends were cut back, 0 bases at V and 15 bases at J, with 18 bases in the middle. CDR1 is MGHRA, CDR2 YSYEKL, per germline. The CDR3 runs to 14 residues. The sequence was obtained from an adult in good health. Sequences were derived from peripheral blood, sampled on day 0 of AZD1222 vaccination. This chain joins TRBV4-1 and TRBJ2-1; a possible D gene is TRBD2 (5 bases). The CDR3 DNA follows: TGCGCCAGCAGCCAAGATGTGGTTGGAGGAAAGCGGTTCTTC. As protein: CASSQDVVGGKRFF.